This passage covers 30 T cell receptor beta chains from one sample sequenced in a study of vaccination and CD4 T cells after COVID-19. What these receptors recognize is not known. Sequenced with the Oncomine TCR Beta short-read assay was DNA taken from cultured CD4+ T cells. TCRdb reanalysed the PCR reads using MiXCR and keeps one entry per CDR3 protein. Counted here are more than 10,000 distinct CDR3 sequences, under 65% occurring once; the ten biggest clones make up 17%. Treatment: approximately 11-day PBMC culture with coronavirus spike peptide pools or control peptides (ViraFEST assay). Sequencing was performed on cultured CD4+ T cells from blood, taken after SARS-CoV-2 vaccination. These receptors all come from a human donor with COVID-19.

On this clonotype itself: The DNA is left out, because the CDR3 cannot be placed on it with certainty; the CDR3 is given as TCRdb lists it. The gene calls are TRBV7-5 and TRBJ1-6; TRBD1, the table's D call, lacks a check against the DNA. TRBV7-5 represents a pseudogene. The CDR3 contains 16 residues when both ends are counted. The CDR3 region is CISVPEASGPNSPLHF.

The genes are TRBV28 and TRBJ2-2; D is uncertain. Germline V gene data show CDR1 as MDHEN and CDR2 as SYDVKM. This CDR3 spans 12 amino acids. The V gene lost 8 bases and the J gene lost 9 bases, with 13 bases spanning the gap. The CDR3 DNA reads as TGTGCCAGCGGGCAGTATGGCAGGGAGCTGTTTTTT. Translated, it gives CASGQYGRELFF.

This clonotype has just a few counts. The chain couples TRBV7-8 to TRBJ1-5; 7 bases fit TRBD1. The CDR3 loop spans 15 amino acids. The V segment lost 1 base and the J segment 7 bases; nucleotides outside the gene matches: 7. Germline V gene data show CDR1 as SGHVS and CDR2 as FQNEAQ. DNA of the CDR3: TGTGCCAGCAGCTTAGAGAAAGGGGGCGGGCAGCCCCAGCATTTT. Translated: CASSLEKGGGQPQHF.

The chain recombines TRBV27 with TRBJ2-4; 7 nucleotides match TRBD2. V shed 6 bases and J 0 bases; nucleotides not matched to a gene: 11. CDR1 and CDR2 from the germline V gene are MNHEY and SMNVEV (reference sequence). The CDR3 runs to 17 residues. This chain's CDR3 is CASSFTGGGGAKNIQYF. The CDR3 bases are TGTGCCAGCAGCTTTACTGGTGGCGGGGGAGCCAAAAACATTCAGTACTTC.

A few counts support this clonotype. CDR3: CASSYNVGGGETQYF. Written as DNA, the CDR3 is TGTGCCAGCAGCTACAATGTGGGGGGCGGAGAGACCCAGTACTTC. V and J are TRBV7-2 and TRBJ2-5, with D perhaps given as TRBD1 or TRBD2 (6 bases each). V shed 4 bases and J shed 4 bases, with 16 bases lying between them. The germline gives CDR1 SGHTA, CDR2 FQGNSA. This CDR3 contains 15 residues.

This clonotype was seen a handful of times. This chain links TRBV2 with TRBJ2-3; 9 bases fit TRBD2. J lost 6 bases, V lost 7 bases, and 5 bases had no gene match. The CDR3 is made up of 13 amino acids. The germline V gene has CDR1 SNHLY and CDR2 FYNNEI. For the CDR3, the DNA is TGTGCCAGCAAAAGCGGGGGGTGGGATACGCAGTATTTT. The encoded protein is CASKSGGWDTQYF.

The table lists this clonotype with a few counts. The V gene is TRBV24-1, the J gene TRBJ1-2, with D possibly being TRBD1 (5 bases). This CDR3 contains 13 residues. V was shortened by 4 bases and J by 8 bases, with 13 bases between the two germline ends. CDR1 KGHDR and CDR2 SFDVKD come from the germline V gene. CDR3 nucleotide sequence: TGTGCCACCAGTGAGGGGCGGGGTAGAGGCTACACCTTC. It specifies CATSEGRGRGYTF.

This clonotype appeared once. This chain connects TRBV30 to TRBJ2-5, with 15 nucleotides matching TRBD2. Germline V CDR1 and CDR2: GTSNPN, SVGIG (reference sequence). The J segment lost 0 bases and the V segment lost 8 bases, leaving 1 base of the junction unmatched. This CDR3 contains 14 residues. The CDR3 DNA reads TGTGCCGGGACTAGCGGGGGGTACCAAGAGACCCAGTACTTC. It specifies CAGTSGGYQETQYF. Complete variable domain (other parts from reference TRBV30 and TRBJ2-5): SQTIHQWPATLVQPVGSPLSLECTVEGTSNPNLYWYRQAAGRGLQLLFYSVGIGQISSEVPQNLSASRPQDRQFILSSKKLLLSDSGFYLCAGTSGGYQETQYFGPGTRLLVL.

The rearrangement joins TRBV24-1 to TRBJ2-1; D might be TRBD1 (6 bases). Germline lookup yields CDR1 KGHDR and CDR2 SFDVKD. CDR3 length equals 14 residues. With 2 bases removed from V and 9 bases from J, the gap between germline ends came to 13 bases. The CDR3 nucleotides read TGTGCCACCAGTGATTACAGGGTAGAGGGTGAGCAGTTCTTC. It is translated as CATSDYRVEGEQFF.

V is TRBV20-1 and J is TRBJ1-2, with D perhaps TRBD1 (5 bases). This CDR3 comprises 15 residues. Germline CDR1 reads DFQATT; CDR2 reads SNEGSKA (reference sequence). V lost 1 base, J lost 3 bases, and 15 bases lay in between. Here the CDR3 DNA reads TGCAGTGCTAGAGGTGGGGCCAGAGCGGACTATGGCTACACCTTC. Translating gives CSARGGARADYGYTF.

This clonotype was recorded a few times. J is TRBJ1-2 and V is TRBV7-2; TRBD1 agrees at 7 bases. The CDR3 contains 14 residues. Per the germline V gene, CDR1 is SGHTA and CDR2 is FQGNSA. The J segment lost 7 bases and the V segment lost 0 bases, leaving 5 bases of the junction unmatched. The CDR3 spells CASSLARQGGGYTF. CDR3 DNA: TGTGCCAGCAGCTTAGCCCGACAGGGAGGTGGCTACACCTTC.

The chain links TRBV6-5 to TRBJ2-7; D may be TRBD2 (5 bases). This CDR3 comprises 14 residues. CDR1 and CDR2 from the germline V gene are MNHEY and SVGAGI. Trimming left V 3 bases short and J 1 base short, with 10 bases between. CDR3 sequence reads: CASSYRGGSYEQYF. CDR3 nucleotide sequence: TGTGCCAGCAGTTATCGGGGTGGTTCCTACGAGCAGTACTTC.

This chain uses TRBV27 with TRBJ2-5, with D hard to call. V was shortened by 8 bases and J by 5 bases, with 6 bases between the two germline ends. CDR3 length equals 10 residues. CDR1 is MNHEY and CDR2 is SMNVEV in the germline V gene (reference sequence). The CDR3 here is CASARETQYF. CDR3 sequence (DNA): TGTGCCAGCGCTCGGGAGACCCAGTACTTC.

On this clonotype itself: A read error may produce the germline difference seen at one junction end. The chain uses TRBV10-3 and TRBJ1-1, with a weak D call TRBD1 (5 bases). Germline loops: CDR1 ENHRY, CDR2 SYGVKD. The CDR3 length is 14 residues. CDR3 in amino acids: CAISSRQPNAEAFF. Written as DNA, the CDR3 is TGTGCCATCAGCAGCCGACAGCCGAACGCTGAAGCTTTCTTT.

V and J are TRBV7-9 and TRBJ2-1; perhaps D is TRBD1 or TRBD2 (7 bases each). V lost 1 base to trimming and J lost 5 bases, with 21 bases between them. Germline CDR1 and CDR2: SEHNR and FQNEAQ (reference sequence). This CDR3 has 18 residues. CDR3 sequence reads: CASSLDLAGGVRDNEQFF. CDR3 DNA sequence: TGTGCCAGCAGCTTAGATCTGGCAGGGGGGGTAAGGGACAATGAGCAGTTCTTC.

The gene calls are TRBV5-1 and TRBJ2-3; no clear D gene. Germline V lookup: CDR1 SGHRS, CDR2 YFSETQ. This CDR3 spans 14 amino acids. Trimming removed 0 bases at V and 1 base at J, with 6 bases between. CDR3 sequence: CASSLGYRTDTQYF. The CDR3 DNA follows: TGCGCCAGCAGCTTGGGATACCGCACAGATACGCAGTATTTT.

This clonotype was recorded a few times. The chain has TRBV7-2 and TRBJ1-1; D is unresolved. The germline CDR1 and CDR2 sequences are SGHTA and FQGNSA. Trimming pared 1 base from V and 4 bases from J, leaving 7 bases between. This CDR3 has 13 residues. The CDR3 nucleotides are TGTGCCAGCAGCTTAGGAGTCGCCACTGAAGCTTTCTTT. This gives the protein CASSLGVATEAFF.

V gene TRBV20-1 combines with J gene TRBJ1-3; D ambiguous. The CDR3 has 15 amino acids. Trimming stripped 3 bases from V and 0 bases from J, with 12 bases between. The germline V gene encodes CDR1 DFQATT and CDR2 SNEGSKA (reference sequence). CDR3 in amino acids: CSASRPSISGNTIYF. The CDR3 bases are TGCAGTGCTAGTCGCCCCTCCATCTCTGGAAACACCATATATTTT.

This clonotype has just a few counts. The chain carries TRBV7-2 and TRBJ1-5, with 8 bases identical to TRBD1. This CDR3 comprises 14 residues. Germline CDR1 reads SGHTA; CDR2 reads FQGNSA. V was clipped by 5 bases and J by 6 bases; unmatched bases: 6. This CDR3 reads CASSPNRGGQPQHF. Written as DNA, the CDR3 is TGTGCCAGCAGCCCTAACAGGGGGGGTCAGCCCCAGCATTTT.

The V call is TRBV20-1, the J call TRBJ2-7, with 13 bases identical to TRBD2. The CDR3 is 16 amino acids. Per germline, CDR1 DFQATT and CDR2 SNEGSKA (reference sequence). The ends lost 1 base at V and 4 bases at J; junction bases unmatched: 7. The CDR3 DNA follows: TGCAGTGCTAGAGCCGTCGGGACTAGCGGGGAGTACGAGCAGTACTTC. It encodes CSARAVGTSGEYEQYF.

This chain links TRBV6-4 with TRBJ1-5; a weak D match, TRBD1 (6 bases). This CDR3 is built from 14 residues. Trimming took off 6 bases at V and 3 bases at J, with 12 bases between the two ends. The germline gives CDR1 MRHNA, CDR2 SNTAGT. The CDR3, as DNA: TGTGCCAGCAGGCCACAGGGCCTCAATCAGCCCCAGCATTTT. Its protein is CASRPQGLNQPQHF.

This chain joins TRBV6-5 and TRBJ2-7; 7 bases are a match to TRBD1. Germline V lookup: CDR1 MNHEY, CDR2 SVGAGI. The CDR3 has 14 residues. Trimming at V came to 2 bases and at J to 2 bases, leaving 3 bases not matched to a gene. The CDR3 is CASSYGQGAYEQYF. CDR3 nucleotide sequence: TGTGCCAGCAGTTACGGGCAGGGGGCCTACGAGCAGTACTTC.

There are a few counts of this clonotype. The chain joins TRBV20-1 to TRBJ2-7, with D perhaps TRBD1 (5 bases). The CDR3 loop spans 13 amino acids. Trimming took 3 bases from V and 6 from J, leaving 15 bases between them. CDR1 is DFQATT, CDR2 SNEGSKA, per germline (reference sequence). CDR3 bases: TGCAGTGCTAGGAAGGGGATTAGTGGCGAGCAGTACTTC. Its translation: CSARKGISGEQYF.

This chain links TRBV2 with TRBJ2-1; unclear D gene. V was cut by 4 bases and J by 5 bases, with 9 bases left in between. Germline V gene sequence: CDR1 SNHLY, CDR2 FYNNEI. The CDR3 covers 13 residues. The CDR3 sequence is CASSVVRDNEQFF. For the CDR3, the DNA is TGTGCCAGCAGTGTTGTTAGGGACAATGAGCAGTTCTTC.

The CDR3 region has the DNA TGTGCCAGCAGCCACACAGGGCTTGGCTCACCCCTCCACTTT. Translated: CASSHTGLGSPLHF. This sequence joins TRBV7-2 and TRBJ1-6, with D maybe TRBD1 (6 bases). Trimming took off 5 bases at V and 10 bases at J, with 15 bases between the two ends. Germline V gene lookup returns CDR1 SGHTA and CDR2 FQGNSA. This CDR3 comprises 14 residues.

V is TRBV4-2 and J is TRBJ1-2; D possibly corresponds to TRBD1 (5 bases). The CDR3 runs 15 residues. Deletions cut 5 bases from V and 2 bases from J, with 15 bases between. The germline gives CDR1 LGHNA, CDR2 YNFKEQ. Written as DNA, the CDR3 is TGTGCCAGCAGCAGGGGCAGGGAATGGAACTATGGCTACACCTTC. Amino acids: CASSRGREWNYGYTF.

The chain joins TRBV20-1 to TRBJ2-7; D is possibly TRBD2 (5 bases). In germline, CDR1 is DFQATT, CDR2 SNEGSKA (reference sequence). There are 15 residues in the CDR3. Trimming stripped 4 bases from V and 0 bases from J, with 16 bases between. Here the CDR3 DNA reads TGCAGTGCTATTGAACGGCGGGCGAGCTCCTACGAGCAGTACTTC. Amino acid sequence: CSAIERRASSYEQYF.

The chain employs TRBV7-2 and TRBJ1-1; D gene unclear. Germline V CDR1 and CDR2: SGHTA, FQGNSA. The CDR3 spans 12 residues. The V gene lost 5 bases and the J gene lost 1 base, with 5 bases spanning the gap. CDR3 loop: CASSHQNTEAFF. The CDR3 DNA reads TGTGCCAGCAGCCACCAGAACACTGAAGCTTTCTTT.

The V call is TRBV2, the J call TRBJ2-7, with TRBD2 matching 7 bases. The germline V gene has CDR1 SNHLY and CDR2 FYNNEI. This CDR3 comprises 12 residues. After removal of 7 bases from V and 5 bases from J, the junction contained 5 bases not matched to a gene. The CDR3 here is CASILGGNEQYF. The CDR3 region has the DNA TGTGCCAGCATCCTGGGGGGGAACGAGCAGTACTTC.

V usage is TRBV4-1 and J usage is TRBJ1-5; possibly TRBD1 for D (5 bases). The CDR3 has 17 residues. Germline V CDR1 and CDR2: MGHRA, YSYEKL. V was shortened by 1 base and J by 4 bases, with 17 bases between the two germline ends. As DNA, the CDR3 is TGCGCCAGCAGCCAAGCTATCAGCGCACAGGCAAATCAGCCCCAGCATTTT. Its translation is CASSQAISAQANQPQHF.